A single sample is the source of the 11 T cell receptor beta chains below, sequenced in a study of T cells in Graves' hyperthyroidism and ophthalmopathy. Researchers took RNA transcripts and amplified the TCR beta CDR3 regions from them. First-round RT-PCR of the TCR CDR3 relied on the HTBI primer set. In TCRdb, the multiplex PCR reads were re-called with MiXCR into one record per CDR3 protein. In the table there are 550,000 to 800,000 distinct CDR3 sequences, about 16% of which are singletons. Sequencing input: blood. These receptors were collected from a man aged 18 to 29 with Graves' hyperthyroidism.

J is TRBJ1-3 and V is TRBV18; D perhaps matches TRBD1 (5 bases). V was pared by 0 bases and J by 4 bases, with 13 bases between. The germline V gene encodes CDR1 KGHSH and CDR2 LQKENI. The CDR3 is 16 residues long. CDR3 protein: CASSPPSSGRGNTIYF. The DNA of the CDR3 is TGTGCCAGCTCACCACCGTCCTCGGGACGCGGAAACACCATATATTTT.

The rearrangement uses TRBV19 and TRBJ2-1; TRBD2 might be the D (5 bases). Trimming pared 2 bases from V and 1 base from J, leaving 9 bases between. CDR1 is LNHDA, CDR2 SQIVND, per germline (reference sequence). CDR3 length equals 15 residues. The CDR3 region is CASSIPADSYNEQFF. CDR3 in DNA: TGTGCCAGTAGTATACCAGCGGATTCCTACAATGAGCAGTTCTTC. Full variable domain (remainder filled in from reference TRBV19 and TRBJ2-1): DGGITQSPKYLFRKEGQNVTLSCEQNLNHDAMYWYRQDPGQGLRLIYYSQIVNDFQKGDIAEGYSVSREKKESFPLTVTSAQKNPTAFYLCASSIPADSYNEQFFGPGTRLTVL.

This clonotype was counted many times. The V call is TRBV11-2, the J call TRBJ1-1; D is perhaps TRBD1 (5 bases). Germline lookup yields CDR1 SGHAT and CDR2 FQNNGV. The V gene lost 2 bases and the J gene lost 7 bases, with 11 bases spanning the gap. The CDR3 has 13 amino acids. The CDR3 is CASSLNQGDEAFF. The CDR3 DNA is TGTGCCAGCAGCTTAAATCAGGGTGATGAAGCTTTCTTT.

The chain recombines TRBV6-1 with TRBJ1-4, with D unresolved. The CDR3 totals 15 residues. Germline CDR1 and CDR2: MNHNS and SASEGT. V shed 0 bases and J shed 7 bases, with 12 bases lying between them. DNA of the CDR3: TGTGCCAGCAGTGAAGCGACCGCTTCATCTGAAAAACTGTTTTTT. The encoded protein is CASSEATASSEKLFF.

This clonotype appeared many times. CDR3 amino acids: CASRPLSGPAYEQYF. The DNA of the CDR3 is TGTGCCAGCAGACCTCTTAGCGGACCTGCCTACGAGCAGTACTTC. The chain uses TRBV28 and TRBJ2-7; the D gene is possibly TRBD2 (6 bases). V was clipped by 6 bases and J by 2 bases, with 17 bases between them. CDR1 MDHEN and CDR2 SYDVKM come from the germline V gene. The CDR3 sequence is 15 residues long.

This clonotype was counted a single time. J is TRBJ1-5 and V is TRBV20-1; tentatively, D is TRBD1 (5 bases). Deletions cut 1 base from V and 3 bases from J, with 19 bases between. This CDR3 has 17 residues. Germline V gives CDR1 DFQATT, CDR2 SNEGSKA (reference sequence). The CDR3 DNA reads as TGCAGTGCTAGAGTCCCGACAGTTTTTAACCCCAATCAGCCCCAGCATTTT. Protein: CSARVPTVFNPNQPQHF.

The V gene is TRBV5-1, the J gene TRBJ1-1; 7 positions match TRBD1. CDR1 SGHRS and CDR2 YFSETQ come from the germline V gene. The CDR3 sequence is 15 residues long. Germline trimming cut 7 bases from V and 0 bases from J; bases unmatched to any gene: 9. The CDR3 bases are TGCGCCAGCTCACGACAGGGAGGGATGAACACTGAAGCTTTCTTT. Its protein product is CASSRQGGMNTEAFF.

This clonotype was detected many times. The J gene is TRBJ2-5, the V gene TRBV2; 8 bases align to TRBD2. The CDR3 spans 15 residues. V was clipped by 4 bases and J by 1 base; unmatched bases: 5. CDR1 SNHLY and CDR2 FYNNEI come from the germline V gene. The CDR3 nucleotides are TGTGCCAGCAGTGTTCTCGCGGGAGGCCAAGAGACCCAGTACTTC. Its translation is CASSVLAGGQETQYF.

This chain links TRBV7-9 with TRBJ1-2; 7 bases fit TRBD1. The V gene's germline CDR1 is SEHNR and CDR2 FQNEAQ (reference sequence). This CDR3 contains 16 residues. V lost 5 bases, J lost 5 bases, and 14 bases stayed unmatched. The CDR3 spells CASSTHRGPDLYGYTF. In DNA form, the CDR3 reads TGTGCCAGCAGCACTCACAGGGGCCCGGACCTTTATGGCTACACCTTC.

This clonotype was picked up many times. The gene calls are TRBV18 and TRBJ2-3, with D unresolved. The CDR3 is 13 residues long. Between the trimmed V and J ends, which lost 3 bases and 6 bases, there was a span of 10 bases. Germline V gene lookup returns CDR1 KGHSH and CDR2 LQKENI. CDR3 protein: CASSPGFRDTQYF. The CDR3 bases are TGTGCCAGCTCACCGGGATTCAGGGATACGCAGTATTTT.

Concerning this clonotype itself: A much larger clone lies a single base off, so this may be a read error. This rearrangement joins TRBV27 to TRBJ2-1; no reliable D call. Per the germline V gene, CDR1 is MNHEY and CDR2 is SMNVEV (reference sequence). The CDR3 is made up of 12 amino acids. Trimming removed 6 bases at V and 7 bases at J, with 10 bases between. The CDR3 DNA reads as TGTGCCAGCAGCGAGTTGAGAAATGAGCAGTTCTTC. Its translation: CASSELRNEQFF.